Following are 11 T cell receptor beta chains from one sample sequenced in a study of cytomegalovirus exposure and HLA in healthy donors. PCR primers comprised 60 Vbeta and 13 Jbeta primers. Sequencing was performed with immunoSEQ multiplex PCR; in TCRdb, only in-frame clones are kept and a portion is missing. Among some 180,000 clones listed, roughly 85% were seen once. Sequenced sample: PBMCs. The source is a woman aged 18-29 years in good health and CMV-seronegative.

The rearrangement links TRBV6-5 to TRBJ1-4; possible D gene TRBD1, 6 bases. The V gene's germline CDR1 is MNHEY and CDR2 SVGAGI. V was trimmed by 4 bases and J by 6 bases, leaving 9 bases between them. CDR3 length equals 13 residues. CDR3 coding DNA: TGTGCCAGCAGTTTGGACAGAGATGAAAAACTGTTTTTT. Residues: CASSLDRDEKLFF.

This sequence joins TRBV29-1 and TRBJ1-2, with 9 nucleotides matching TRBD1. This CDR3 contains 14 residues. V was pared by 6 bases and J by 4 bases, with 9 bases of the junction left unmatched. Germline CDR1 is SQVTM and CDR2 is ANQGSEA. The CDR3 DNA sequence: TGCAGCGTAGTTGGACAGGGGAGAACCTATGGCTACACCTTC. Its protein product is CSVVGQGRTYGYTF.

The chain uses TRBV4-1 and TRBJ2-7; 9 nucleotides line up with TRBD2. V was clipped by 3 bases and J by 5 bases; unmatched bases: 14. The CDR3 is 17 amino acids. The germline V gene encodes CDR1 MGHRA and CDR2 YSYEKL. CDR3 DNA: TGCGCCAGCAGCCAGACGAGCGGCGGGAGGGCCAGAGACGAGCAGTACTTC. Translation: CASSQTSGGRARDEQYF.

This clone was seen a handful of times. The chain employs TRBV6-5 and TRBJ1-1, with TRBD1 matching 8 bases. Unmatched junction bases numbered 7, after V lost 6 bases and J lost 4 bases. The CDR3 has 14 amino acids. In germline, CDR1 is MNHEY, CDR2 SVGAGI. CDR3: CASSPQGVSTEAFF. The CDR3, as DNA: TGTGCCAGCAGCCCACAGGGGGTAAGCACTGAAGCTTTCTTT.

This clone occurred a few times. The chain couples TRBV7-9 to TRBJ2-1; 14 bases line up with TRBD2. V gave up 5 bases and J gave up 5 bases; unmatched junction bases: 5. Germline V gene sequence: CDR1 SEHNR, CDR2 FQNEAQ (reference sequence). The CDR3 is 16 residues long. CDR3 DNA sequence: TGTGCCAGCAGCCGGACTAGCGGGAGGAGAAACAATGAGCAGTTCTTC. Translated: CASSRTSGRRNNEQFF.

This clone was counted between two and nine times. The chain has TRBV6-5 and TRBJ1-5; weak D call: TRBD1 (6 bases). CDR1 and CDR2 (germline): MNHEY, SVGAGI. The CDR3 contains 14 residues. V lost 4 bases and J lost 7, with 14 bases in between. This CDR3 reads CASSFGQRGQPQHF. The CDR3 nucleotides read TGTGCCAGCAGTTTTGGACAGCGCGGGCAGCCCCAGCATTTT.

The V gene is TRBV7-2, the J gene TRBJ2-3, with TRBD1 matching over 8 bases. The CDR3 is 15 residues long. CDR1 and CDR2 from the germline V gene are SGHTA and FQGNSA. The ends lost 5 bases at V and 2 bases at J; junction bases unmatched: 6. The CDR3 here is CASSRRTGNTDTQYF. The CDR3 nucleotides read TGTGCCAGCAGCCGGCGGACAGGGAACACAGATACGCAGTATTTT.

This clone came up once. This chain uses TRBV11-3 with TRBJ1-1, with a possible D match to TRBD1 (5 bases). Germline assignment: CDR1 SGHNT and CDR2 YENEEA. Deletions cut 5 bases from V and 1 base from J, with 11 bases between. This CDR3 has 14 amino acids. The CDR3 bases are TGTGCCAGCAGCCTGGCAGGGTGGAACACTGAAGCTTTCTTT. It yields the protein CASSLAGWNTEAFF.

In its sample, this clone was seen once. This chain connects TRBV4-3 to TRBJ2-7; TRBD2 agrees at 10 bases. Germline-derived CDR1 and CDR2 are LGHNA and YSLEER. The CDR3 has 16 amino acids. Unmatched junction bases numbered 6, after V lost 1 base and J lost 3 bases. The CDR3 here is CASSQAALAGYYEQYF. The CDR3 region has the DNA TGCGCCAGCAGCCAAGCGGCACTAGCGGGATACTACGAGCAGTACTTC.

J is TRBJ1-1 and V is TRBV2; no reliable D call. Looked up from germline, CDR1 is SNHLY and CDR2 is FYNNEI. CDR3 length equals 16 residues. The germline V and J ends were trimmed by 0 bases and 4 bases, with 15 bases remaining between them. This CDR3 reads CASSEAAVREGTEAFF. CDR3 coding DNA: TGTGCCAGCAGTGAAGCGGCAGTCCGGGAGGGCACTGAAGCTTTCTTT.

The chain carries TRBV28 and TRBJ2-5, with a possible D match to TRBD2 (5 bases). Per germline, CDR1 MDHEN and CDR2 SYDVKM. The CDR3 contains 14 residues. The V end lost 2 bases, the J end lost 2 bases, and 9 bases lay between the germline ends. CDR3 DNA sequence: TGTGCCAGCAGTTTACGACGGGAACAAGAGACCCAGTACTTC. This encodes CASSLRREQETQYF. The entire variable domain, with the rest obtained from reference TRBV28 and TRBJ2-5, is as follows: DVKVTQSSRYLVKRTGEKVFLECVQDMDHENMFWYRQDPGLGLRLIYFSYDVKMKEKGDIPEGYSVSREKKERFSLILESASTNQTSMYLCASSLRREQETQYFGPGTRLLVL.